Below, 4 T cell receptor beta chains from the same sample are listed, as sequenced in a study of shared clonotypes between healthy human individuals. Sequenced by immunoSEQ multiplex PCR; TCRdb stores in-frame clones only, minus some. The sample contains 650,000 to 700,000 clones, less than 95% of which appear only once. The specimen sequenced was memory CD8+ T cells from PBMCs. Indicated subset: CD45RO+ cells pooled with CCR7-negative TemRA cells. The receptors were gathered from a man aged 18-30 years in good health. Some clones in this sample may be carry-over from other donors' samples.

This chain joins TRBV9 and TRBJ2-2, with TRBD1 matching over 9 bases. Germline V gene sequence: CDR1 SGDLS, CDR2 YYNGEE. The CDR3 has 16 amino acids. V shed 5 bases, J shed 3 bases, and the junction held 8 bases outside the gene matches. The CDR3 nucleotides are TGTGCCAGCAGTAGAATGGGACAGGGTGACACCGGGGAGCTGTTTTTT. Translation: CASSRMGQGDTGELFF.

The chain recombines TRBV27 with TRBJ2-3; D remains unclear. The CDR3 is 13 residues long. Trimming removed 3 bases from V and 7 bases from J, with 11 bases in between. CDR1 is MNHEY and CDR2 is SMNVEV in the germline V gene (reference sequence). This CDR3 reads CASSLPPLHTQYF. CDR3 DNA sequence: TGTGCCAGCAGTTTGCCTCCCCTCCATACGCAGTATTTT.

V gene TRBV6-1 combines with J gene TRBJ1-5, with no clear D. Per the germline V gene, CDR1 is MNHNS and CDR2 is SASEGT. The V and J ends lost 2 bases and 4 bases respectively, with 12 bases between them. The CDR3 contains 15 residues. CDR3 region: CASSEFTRPNQPQHF. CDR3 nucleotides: TGTGCCAGCAGTGAATTTACCAGGCCGAATCAGCCCCAGCATTTT.

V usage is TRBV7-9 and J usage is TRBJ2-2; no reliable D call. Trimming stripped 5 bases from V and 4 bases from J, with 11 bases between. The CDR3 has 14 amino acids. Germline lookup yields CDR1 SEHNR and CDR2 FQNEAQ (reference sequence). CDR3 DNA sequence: TGTGCCAGCAGCCCCCCTTTATCCACCGGGGAGCTGTTTTTT. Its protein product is CASSPPLSTGELFF.